The 10 T cell receptor beta chains presented below share a single source sample, sequenced in a study of CD8 T cells in ankylosing spondylitis. Using its own MiXCR run on the 5' RACE reads, TCRdb lists one record per CDR3 protein. Found here are a few hundred thousand distinct CDR3 sequences, 20% to 25% of them singletons; the top ten hold less than 20%. The antigens for these receptors are not known. Findings and caveats of the study: Blood of patients with ankylosing spondylitis appeared to be characterized by a TCR beta motif of several highly homologous variants.

Material: blood, either unsorted or a sorted T cell fraction (not recorded which). These receptors were obtained from a male donor with ankylosing spondylitis.

This chain uses TRBV6-5 with TRBJ1-2; maybe TRBD1 (6 bases). The CDR3 totals 12 residues. Germline V gene data show CDR1 as MNHEY and CDR2 as SVGAGI. V was pared by 6 bases and J by 6 bases, with 11 bases between. The CDR3 coding sequence is TGTGCCAGCAGCCGCGCAGGGGATGGCTACACCTTC. It is translated as CASSRAGDGYTF.

CDR3 sequence reads: CASSSRGIGSSGANVLTF. The CDR3 DNA is TGTGCCAGCAGCTCCCGGGGGATCGGGTCCTCTGGGGCCAACGTCCTGACTTTC. This chain links TRBV11-2 with TRBJ2-6, with a weak D call TRBD2 (6 bases). Trimming cost V 4 bases and J 0 bases, with 16 bases left between them. This CDR3 spans 18 amino acids. The germline V gene has CDR1 SGHAT and CDR2 FQNNGV.

V is TRBV24-1 and J is TRBJ2-7; D is perhaps TRBD1 (5 bases). Germline V gene lookup returns CDR1 KGHDR and CDR2 SFDVKD. Trimming shortened V by 6 bases and J by 7 bases, and 18 bases separated the two germline ends. CDR3 size: 14 residues. CDR3 nucleotide sequence: TGTGCCACCAGTTCGACAGCTGGAATCAGGGAGCAGTACTTC. The encoded protein is CATSSTAGIREQYF.

The chain joins TRBV28 to TRBJ1-6; D gene uncertain. This CDR3 has 11 residues. V was cut by 4 bases and J by 10 bases, with 5 bases left in between. Per germline, CDR1 MDHEN and CDR2 SYDVKM. The CDR3 region has the DNA TGTGCCAGCAGTTCGAGCTCACCCCTCCACTTT. Translation gives CASSSSSPLHF.

The chain links TRBV9 to TRBJ1-2, with no clear D. The length of the CDR3 is 12 residues. V was clipped by 4 bases and J by 0 bases, with 4 bases between them. Per germline, CDR1 SGDLS and CDR2 YYNGEE. CDR3 bases: TGTGCCAGCAGCCAACCTAACTATGGCTACACCTTC. It encodes CASSQPNYGYTF.

The chain is built from TRBV11-2 and TRBJ2-5; possible D gene TRBD2, 6 bases. CDR1 is SGHAT, CDR2 FQNNGV, per germline. Trimming removed 7 bases at V and 2 bases at J, with 17 bases between. This CDR3 comprises 15 residues. CDR3 in amino acids: CASTREMGWQETQYF. As DNA, the CDR3 is TGTGCCAGCACGCGGGAAATGGGGTGGCAAGAGACCCAGTACTTC. Based on the CDR3 plus reference TRBV11-2 and TRBJ2-5, the full variable domain is EAGVAQSPRYKIIEKRQSVAFWCNPISGHATLYWYQQILGQGPKLLIQFQNNGVVDDSQLPKDRFSAERLKGVDSTLKIQPAKLEDSAVYLCASTREMGWQETQYFGPGTRLLVL.

In its sample, this clonotype was seen a few times. The chain recombines TRBV3-1 with TRBJ1-3; no firm D call. Germline assignment: CDR1 LGHDT and CDR2 YNNKEL (reference sequence). V lost 3 bases, J lost 5 bases, and 8 bases lay in between. This CDR3 region has 13 residues. The CDR3 DNA is TGTGCCAGCAGCCACGGAGGGCGAAACACCATATATTTT. Protein: CASSHGGRNTIYF.

The chain links TRBV20-1 to TRBJ1-6; D is unclear. Germline-derived CDR1 and CDR2 are DFQATT and SNEGSKA (reference sequence). The V and J ends lost 2 bases and 6 bases respectively, with 5 bases between them. The CDR3 has 12 residues. The CDR3: CSARQPNSPLHF. The CDR3 DNA follows: TGCAGTGCTAGACAACCTAATTCACCCCTCCACTTT.

The chain couples TRBV6-1 to TRBJ1-1; D gene uncertain. The CDR3 is 15 residues long. V gave up 5 bases and J gave up 7 bases, with 20 bases separating them. Germline V lookup: CDR1 MNHNS, CDR2 SASEGT. This chain's CDR3 is CASSPTYSRLGEAFF. The CDR3 nucleotides are TGTGCCAGCAGTCCCACATATAGTCGGCTGGGTGAAGCTTTCTTT.

The rearrangement uses TRBV12-3 or TRBV12-4 and TRBJ1-5; a weak D match, TRBD1 (5 bases). The CDR3 is 15 residues long. V shed 4 bases and J shed 4 bases, with 14 bases lying between them. The chain's CDR3 is CASSWRGEWNQPQHF. The CDR3 DNA reads TGTGCCAGCAGTTGGAGGGGTGAGTGGAATCAGCCCCAGCATTTT.